Following are 4 T cell receptor beta chains from one sample sequenced in a study of post-analysis software for immune sequencing data. General study results and limits: Patients carried several TRBV segments more frequently than controls did, and TRBV5-6, TRBV5-1 and TRBV20-1 were among them.

Antigens for these TCRs are unknown. cDNA libraries for TCR beta contained unique molecular identifiers. TCRdb re-analysed the PCR reads in MiXCR, keeping a single row per CDR3 protein. Of about 400,000 distinct CDR3 sequences listed, roughly 35% are singletons. Sequencing was performed on blood. Receptors originate from a girl between 10 and 17 years old with multiple sclerosis.

The rearrangement links TRBV7-9 to TRBJ1-2; a weak D match, TRBD1 (5 bases). Looked up from germline, CDR1 is SEHNR and CDR2 is FQNEAQ (reference sequence). Trimming took off 2 bases at V and 11 bases at J, with 12 bases between the two ends. The CDR3 is 12 residues long. The CDR3 spells CASSLQGARYTF. DNA for the CDR3: TGTGCCAGCAGCTTACAAGGGGCACGGTACACCTTC.

V usage is TRBV5-6 and J usage is TRBJ1-1; TRBD1 matches at 7 bases. Germline assignment: CDR1 SGHDT and CDR2 YYEEEE. This CDR3 has 16 residues. V shed 4 bases, J shed 4 bases, and the junction held 13 bases outside the gene matches. CDR3 residues: CASSLAYTGQTTEAFF. CDR3 nucleotide sequence: TGTGCCAGCAGCCTGGCTTACACGGGACAGACCACTGAAGCTTTCTTT.

V usage is TRBV7-2 and J usage is TRBJ1-4, with TRBD1 identical over 7 bases. The CDR3 runs to 15 residues. The germline V gene has CDR1 SGHTA and CDR2 FQGNSA. The V and J ends lost 6 bases and 6 bases, in that order; junction bases with no gene match: 10. CDR3 sequence reads: CASSQGGIEDEKLFF. In DNA form, the CDR3 reads TGTGCCAGCAGTCAGGGGGGGATCGAGGATGAAAAACTGTTTTTT.

The rearrangement joins TRBV20-1 to TRBJ2-5; 10 nucleotides line up with TRBD2. The J call may be faulty, since TRBJ2-7 better matches the DNA end. The CDR3 sequence is 14 residues long. Germline CDR1 reads DFQATT; CDR2 reads SNEGSKA (reference sequence). DNA of the CDR3: TGCAGTGCTAGACCTACTAGCGGGGCCTACGAGCAGTACTTC. Translated: CSARPTSGAYEQYF.